The entry below gives a single T cell receptor beta chain sequence along with its context. As yet, its antigen is unknown. This entry belongs to a study of shared clonotypes between healthy human individuals. General study results and limits: The sole specimen, blood, was sampled, and tissue repertoires likely differ. Naive CD4 clonotypes overlapped across several donors at roughly 5.1%.

CDR3 length equals 15 residues. V was shortened by 1 base and J by 6 bases, with 15 bases between the two germline ends. CDR1 LGHNA and CDR2 YSLEER come from the germline V gene. Profiled with immunoSEQ multiplex PCR; TCRdb holds only in-frame clones, not every one. In the table there are about 2 million clones, over 85% of which are singletons. Sequencing used naive CD4+ T cells sorted from blood. Subset described: CD45RA+ positively selected. This sequence joins TRBV4-3 and TRBJ1-2; no clear D. This TCR was recovered from a man in his late teens or twenties in good health. CDR3 protein: CASSQVGPEYDGYTF. For the CDR3, the DNA is TGCGCCAGCAGCCAAGTAGGGCCGGAGTACGATGGCTACACCTTC.